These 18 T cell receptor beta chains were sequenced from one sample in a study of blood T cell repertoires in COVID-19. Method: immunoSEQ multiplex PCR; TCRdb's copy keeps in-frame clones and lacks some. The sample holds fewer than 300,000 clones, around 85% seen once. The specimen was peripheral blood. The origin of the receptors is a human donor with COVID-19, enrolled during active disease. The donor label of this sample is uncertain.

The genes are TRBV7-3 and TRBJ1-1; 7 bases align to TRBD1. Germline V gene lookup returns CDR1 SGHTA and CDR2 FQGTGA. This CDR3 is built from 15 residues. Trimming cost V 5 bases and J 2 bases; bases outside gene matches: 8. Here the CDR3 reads CASSVTGTVNTEAFF. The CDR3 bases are TGTGCCAGCAGCGTCACCGGGACAGTAAACACTGAAGCTTTCTTT.

The CDR3 nucleotides read TGTGCCAGCAGTTTATTTTCAGGGGATTATAGCAATCAGCCCCAGCATTTT. It encodes CASSLFSGDYSNQPQHF. The rearrangement links TRBV28 to TRBJ1-5; the D gene is possibly TRBD1 (6 bases). The CDR3 length is 17 residues. V dropped 1 base and J dropped 0 bases, with 13 bases sitting between them. CDR1 is MDHEN, CDR2 SYDVKM, per germline.

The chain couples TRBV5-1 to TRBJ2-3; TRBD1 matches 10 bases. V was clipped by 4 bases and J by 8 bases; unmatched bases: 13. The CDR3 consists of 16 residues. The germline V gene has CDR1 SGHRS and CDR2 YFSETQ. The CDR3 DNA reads TGCGCCAGCAGCCCCGGGGGGGACAGGGGATATGCTACGCAGTATTTT. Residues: CASSPGGDRGYATQYF.

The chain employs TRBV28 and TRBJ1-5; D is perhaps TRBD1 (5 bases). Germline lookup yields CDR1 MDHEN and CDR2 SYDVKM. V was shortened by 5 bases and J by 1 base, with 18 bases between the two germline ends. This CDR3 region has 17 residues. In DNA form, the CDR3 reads TGTGCCAGCAGTCCGCAGGACACCTGGGGAAGCAATCAGCCCCAGCATTTT. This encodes CASSPQDTWGSNQPQHF.

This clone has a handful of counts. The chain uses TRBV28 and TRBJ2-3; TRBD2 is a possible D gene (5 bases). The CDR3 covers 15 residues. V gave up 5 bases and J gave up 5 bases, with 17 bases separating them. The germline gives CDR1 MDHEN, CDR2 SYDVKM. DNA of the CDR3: TGTGCCAGCAGTCCGGTCCGGGATTTTCAAGATACGCAGTATTTT. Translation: CASSPVRDFQDTQYF.

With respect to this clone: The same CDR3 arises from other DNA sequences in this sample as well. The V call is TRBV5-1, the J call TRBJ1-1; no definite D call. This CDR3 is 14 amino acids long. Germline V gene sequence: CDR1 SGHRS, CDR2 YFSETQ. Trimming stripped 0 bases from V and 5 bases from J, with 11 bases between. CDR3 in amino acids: CASSLEVRDTEAFF. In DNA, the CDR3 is TGCGCCAGCAGCTTGGAAGTGAGGGATACTGAAGCTTTCTTT.

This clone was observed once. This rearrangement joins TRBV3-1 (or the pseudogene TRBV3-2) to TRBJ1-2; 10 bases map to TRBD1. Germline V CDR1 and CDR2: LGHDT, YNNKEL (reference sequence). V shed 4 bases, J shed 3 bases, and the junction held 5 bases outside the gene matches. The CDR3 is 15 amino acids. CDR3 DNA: TGTGCCAGCAGCCCTCAGGGGACAGGGGACTATGGCTACACCTTC. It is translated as CASSPQGTGDYGYTF.

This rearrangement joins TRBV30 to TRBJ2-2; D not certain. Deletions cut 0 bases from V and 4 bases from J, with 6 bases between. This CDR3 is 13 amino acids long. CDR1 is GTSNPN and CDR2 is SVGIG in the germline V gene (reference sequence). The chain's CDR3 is CAWSVHLTGELFF. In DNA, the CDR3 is TGTGCCTGGAGTGTACACCTCACCGGGGAGCTGTTTTTT.

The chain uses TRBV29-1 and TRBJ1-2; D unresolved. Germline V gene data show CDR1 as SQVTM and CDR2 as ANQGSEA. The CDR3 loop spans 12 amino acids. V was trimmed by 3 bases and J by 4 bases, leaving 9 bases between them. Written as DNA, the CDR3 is TGCAGCGTTGAGGGCCAGGTCTATGGCTACACCTTC. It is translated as CSVEGQVYGYTF.

CDR3 nucleotide sequence: TGTGCCAGCAGTTACTTGGAGGGGGCAAATTCACCCCTCCACTTT. Amino acid sequence: CASSYLEGANSPLHF. The gene calls are TRBV6-5 and TRBJ1-6; 7 bases fit TRBD1. The CDR3 spans 15 residues. The germline V gene encodes CDR1 MNHEY and CDR2 SVGAGI. The J segment lost 7 bases and the V segment lost 1 base, leaving 4 bases of the junction unmatched.

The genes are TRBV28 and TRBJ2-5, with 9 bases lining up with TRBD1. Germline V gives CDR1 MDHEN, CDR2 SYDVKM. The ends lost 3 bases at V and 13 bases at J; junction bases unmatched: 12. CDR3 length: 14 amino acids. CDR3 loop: CASSLPGTGSCRYF. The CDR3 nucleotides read TGTGCCAGCAGTTTGCCCGGGACAGGGTCATGCCGGTACTTC.

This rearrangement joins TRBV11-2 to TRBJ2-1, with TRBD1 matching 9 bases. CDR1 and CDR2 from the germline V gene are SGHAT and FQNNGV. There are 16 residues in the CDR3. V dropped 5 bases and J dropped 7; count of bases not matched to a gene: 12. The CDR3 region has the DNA TGTGCCAGCAGCACCCGGGGACAGGGTATAGGGAATGAGCAGTTCTTC. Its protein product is CASSTRGQGIGNEQFF.

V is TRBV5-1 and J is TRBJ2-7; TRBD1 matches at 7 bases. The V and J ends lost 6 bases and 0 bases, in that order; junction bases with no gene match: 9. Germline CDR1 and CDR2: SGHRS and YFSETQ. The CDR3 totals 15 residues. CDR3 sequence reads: CASTKSQGSSYEQYF. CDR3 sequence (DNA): TGCGCCAGCACCAAGTCACAGGGGAGCTCCTACGAGCAGTACTTC.

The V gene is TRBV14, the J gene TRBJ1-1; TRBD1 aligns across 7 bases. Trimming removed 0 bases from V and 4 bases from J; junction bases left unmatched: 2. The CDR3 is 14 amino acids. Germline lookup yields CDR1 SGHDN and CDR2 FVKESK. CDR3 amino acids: CASSQDSGGTEAFF. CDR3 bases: TGTGCCAGCAGCCAAGATTCAGGGGGCACTGAAGCTTTCTTT.

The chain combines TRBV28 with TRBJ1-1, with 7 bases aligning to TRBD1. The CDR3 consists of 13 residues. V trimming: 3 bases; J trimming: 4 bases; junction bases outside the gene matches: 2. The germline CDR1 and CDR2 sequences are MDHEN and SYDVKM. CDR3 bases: TGTGCCAGCAGTTTCAACAGGGGCACTGAAGCTTTCTTT. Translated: CASSFNRGTEAFF.

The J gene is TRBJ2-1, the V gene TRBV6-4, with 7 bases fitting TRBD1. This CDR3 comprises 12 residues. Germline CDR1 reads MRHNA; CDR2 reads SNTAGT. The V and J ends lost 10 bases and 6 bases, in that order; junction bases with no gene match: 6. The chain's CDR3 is CATSDRSNEQFF. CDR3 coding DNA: TGTGCCACTTCGGACAGGAGCAATGAGCAGTTCTTC.

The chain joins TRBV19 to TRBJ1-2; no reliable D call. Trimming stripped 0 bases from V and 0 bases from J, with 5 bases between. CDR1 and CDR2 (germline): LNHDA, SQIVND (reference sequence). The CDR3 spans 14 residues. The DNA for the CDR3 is TGTGCCAGTAGTATAGAAGTAGCTAACTATGGCTACACCTTC. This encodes CASSIEVANYGYTF.

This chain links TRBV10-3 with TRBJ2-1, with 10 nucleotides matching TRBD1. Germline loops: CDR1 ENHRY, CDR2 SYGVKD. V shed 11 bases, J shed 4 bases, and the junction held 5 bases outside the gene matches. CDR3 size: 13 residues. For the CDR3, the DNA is TGTGCCGTCGGGACAGGGGTGTACAATGAGCAGTTCTTC. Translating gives CAVGTGVYNEQFF.